One and the same sample provided the 8 T cell receptor beta chains below, sequenced in a study of control samples from healthy donors and cancer patients. The data were produced by immunoSEQ multiplex PCR, yet TCRdb's version contains in-frame clones alone and is incomplete. The table includes roughly 100,000 clones, around 82% detected once. The sequencing sample was made of blood. All receptors come from a woman between 45 and 60 years old in good health.

This chain links TRBV11-3 with TRBJ2-7, with 8 bases aligning to TRBD2. From germline, CDR1 is SGHNT and CDR2 YENEEA. This CDR3 has 15 residues. The J segment lost 2 bases and the V segment lost 0 bases, leaving 3 bases of the junction unmatched. The CDR3 reads CASSLDLAGTYEQYF. The CDR3 nucleotides read TGTGCCAGCAGCTTAGACCTAGCGGGTACCTACGAGCAGTACTTC.

This clone was detected only once. The chain employs TRBV29-1 and TRBJ2-4; no clear D gene. V lost 0 bases and J lost 6, with 21 bases in between. In germline, CDR1 is SQVTM, CDR2 ANQGSEA. This CDR3 is 17 amino acids long. CDR3 loop: CSVEDRTKGRDGNIQYF. CDR3 DNA: TGCAGCGTTGAAGATCGGACGAAGGGTAGGGATGGAAACATTCAGTACTTC. The variable domain in full, with the rest retrieved from reference TRBV29-1 and TRBJ2-4, is SAVISQKPSRDICQRGTSLTIQCQVDSQVTMMFWYRQQPGQSLTLIATANQGSEATYESGFVIDKFPISRPNLTFSTLTVSNMSPEDSSIYLCSVEDRTKGRDGNIQYFGAGTRLSVL.

V usage is TRBV5-6 and J usage is TRBJ1-3; D remains unclear. Germline CDR1 reads SGHDT; CDR2 reads YYEEEE. CDR3 length: 14 amino acids. Trimming shortened V by 4 bases and J by 1 base, and 9 bases separated the two germline ends. The CDR3 sequence: CASSKQDSGNTIYF. The DNA of the CDR3 is TGTGCCAGCAGCAAGCAGGATTCTGGAAACACCATATATTTT.

The V and J genes are TRBV15 and TRBJ2-2; perhaps TRBD2 as D (5 bases). V shed 1 base and J shed 5 bases, with 14 bases lying between them. Per germline, CDR1 LNHNV and CDR2 YYDKDF (reference sequence). The length of the CDR3 is 16 residues. The CDR3 protein is CATSRGEGAWTGELFF. The CDR3 DNA reads as TGTGCCACCAGCAGAGGTGAGGGCGCGTGGACCGGGGAGCTGTTTTTT.

This chain connects TRBV14 to TRBJ1-1, with 9 bases lining up with TRBD1. This CDR3 spans 15 amino acids. With V trimmed by 4 bases and J by 1 base, 4 bases remained unmatched. Germline values: CDR1 SGHDN, CDR2 FVKESK. CDR3 in amino acids: CASSPGTGWNTEAFF. CDR3 nucleotides: TGTGCCAGCAGCCCGGGGACAGGGTGGAACACTGAAGCTTTCTTT.

The chain links TRBV24-1 to TRBJ2-1; 12 nucleotides match TRBD2. V shed 3 bases, J shed 7 bases, and the junction held 6 bases outside the gene matches. Germline CDR1 reads KGHDR; CDR2 reads SFDVKD. This CDR3 contains 16 residues. The CDR3 DNA follows: TGTGCCACCAGTGATCAAACTAGCGGGAGGAGTAATGAGCAGTTCTTC. Translation: CATSDQTSGRSNEQFF.

The J gene is TRBJ2-5, the V gene TRBV18, with 8 bases matching TRBD2. The V gene end was trimmed by 3 bases and the J gene end by 7 bases; junction bases not matched to a gene: 7. Per germline, CDR1 KGHSH and CDR2 LQKENI. The CDR3 is 14 amino acids. The CDR3 coding sequence is TGTGCCAGCTCACCGGCGGGGGGCGGCGGGACCCAGTACTTC. Translation gives CASSPAGGGGTQYF.

This sequence joins TRBV5-1 and TRBJ2-2, with 7 bases that match TRBD2. Germline V gene data show CDR1 as SGHRS and CDR2 as YFSETQ. The ends lost 0 bases at V and 8 bases at J; junction bases unmatched: 7. This CDR3 contains 15 residues. The DNA for the CDR3 is TGCGCCAGCAGCTTGGAGGGGAGGGTTAATGGGGAGCTGTTTTTT. Translation gives CASSLEGRVNGELFF. The variable domain in full, with the rest retrieved from reference TRBV5-1 and TRBJ2-2, is KAGVTQTPRYLIKTRGQQVTLSCSPISGHRSVSWYQQTPGQGLQFLFEYFSETQRNKGNFPGRFSGRQFSNSRSEMNVSTLELGDSALYLCASSLEGRVNGELFFGEGSRLTVL.